A selection of T cell receptor beta chains follows, all from one sample in a study of blood T cell repertoires in COVID-19. The method was immunoSEQ multiplex PCR; TCRdb's version includes in-frame clones alone and lacks a portion of them. The sample shows about 150,000 clones, about 88% of them seen only once. What was sequenced was peripheral blood. These receptors came from a woman between 65 and 79 years old with acute or convalescent COVID-19. Each CDR3 is given with its conserved first and last residue. D genes are given only for firm matches. Only part of the rows carry a size: once, few, many, or a class if the clone is expanded.

-,TRBJ2-5,-,TRBV5-1,CASSLARDTVGETQYF,TGCGCCAGCAGCTTGGCTAGGGACACCGTTGGGGAAACCCAGTACTTC
TRBD2,TRBJ2-3,-,TRBV10-2,CASGLAGVGDTQYF,TGCGCCAGCGGATTAGCGGGGGTCGGAGATACGCAGTATTTT
-,TRBJ1-5,-,TRBV18,CASSPQGNQPQHF,TGTGCCAGCTCACCGCAGGGCAATCAGCCCCAGCATTTT
-,TRBJ1-2,-,TRBV12-5,CASGLARGWDYGYTF,TGTGCTAGTGGTTTGGCCAGGGGATGGGACTATGGCTACACCTTC
-,TRBJ1-2,-,TRBV28,CASSPVYYGYTF,TGTGCCAGCAGTCCTGTATACTATGGCTACACCTTC
-,TRBJ1-1,-,TRBV6-2/TRBV6-3,CASSSTGYPNTEAFF,TGTGCCAGCAGTTCCACAGGTTACCCGAACACTGAAGCTTTCTTT
TRBD2,TRBJ2-7,once,TRBV5-1,CASRTGTTTYEQYF,TGCGCCAGTAGAACCGGGACTACGACCTACGAGCAGTACTTC
TRBD1,TRBJ2-1,-,TRBV30,CAWSVGGLSSYNEQFF,TGTGCCTGGAGTGTAGGGGGCTTGAGCTCCTACAATGAGCAGTTCTTC
-,TRBJ1-2,-,TRBV6-5,CASSPGVRANYGYTF,TGTGCCAGCAGCCCGGGGGTACGGGCTAACTATGGCTACACCTTC
-,TRBJ1-1,few,TRBV6-6,CASSYSGQLNTEAFF,TGTGCCAGCAGTTACTCGGGGCAGCTGAACACTGAAGCTTTCTTT
-,TRBJ1-1,-,TRBV2,CASSQHSMNTEAFF,TGTGCCAGCAGTCAACATAGCATGAACACTGAAGCTTTCTTT
-,TRBJ2-3,-,TRBV20-1,CRALATQYF,TGCAGGGCCCTAGCTACGCAGTATTTT
-,TRBJ2-2,-,TRBV7-3,CASSFPGGELFF,TGTGCCAGCAGCTTTCCAGGAGGGGAGCTGTTTTTT
-,TRBJ2-3,-,TRBV6-2/TRBV6-3,CASSYSGLYTDTQYF,TGTGCCAGCAGTTACTCCGGGTTATACACCGATACGCAGTATTTT
-,TRBJ1-2,-,TRBV28,CASGSSERNYGYTF,TGTGCCAGCGGGTCGAGCGAGAGAAACTATGGCTACACCTTC
TRBD1,TRBJ1-2,few,TRBV20-1,CSASRTGGGNYGYTF,TGCAGTGCTAGTCGGACAGGGGGCGGAAACTATGGCTACACCTTC
TRBD2,TRBJ2-1,-,TRBV30,CAWSAGGGEFF,TGTGCCTGGAGCGCGGGGGGAGGGGAGTTCTTC
-,TRBJ2-3,-,TRBV5-1,CASRIPGHLSTDTQYF,TGCGCCAGCAGGATACCGGGACACCTTAGCACAGATACGCAGTATTTT
TRBD1,TRBJ2-2,-,TRBV4-3,CASSQEYRGLWNSNTGELFF,TGCGCCAGCAGCCAAGAATACAGGGGCCTATGGAATTCGAACACCGGGGAGCTGTTTTTT
-,TRBJ2-7,-,TRBV7-9,CASRRGSYEQYF,TGTGCCAGCAGAAGGGGGTCCTACGAGCAGTACTTC
TRBD2,TRBJ2-7,-,TRBV10-2,CASSKGGTSSSYEQYF,TGCGCCAGCAGTAAGGGGGGGACTAGTTCTTCCTACGAGCAGTACTTC
TRBD2,TRBJ2-3,-,TRBV7-9,CASRGLVTDTQYF,TGTGCCAGCAGGGGACTAGTGACAGATACGCAGTATTTT
TRBD2,TRBJ2-5,-,TRBV5-4,CASSLAGGGETQYF,TGTGCCAGCAGCCTAGCGGGGGGCGGAGAGACCCAGTACTTC
-,TRBJ1-5,once,TRBV18,CASSRAGEAQHF,TGTGCCAGCTCGCGGGCGGGTGAGGCCCAGCATTTT
TRBD1,TRBJ2-5,-,TRBV28,CASSLSYRGTHETQYF,TGTGCCAGCAGTCTTTCTTACAGGGGAACCCACGAGACCCAGTACTTC
TRBD1,TRBJ1-1,-,TRBV7-2,CASSLVQGAGTEAFF,TGTGCCAGCAGCTTAGTGCAGGGGGCAGGCACTGAAGCTTTCTTT
TRBD2,TRBJ2-3,-,TRBV27,CASSFTGLAGGRRTQYF,TGTGCCAGCAGTTTCACAGGACTAGCGGGGGGGCGCCGTACGCAGTATTTT
TRBD1,TRBJ1-6,-,TRBV5-1,CASSLVGQASSYNSPLHF,TGCGCCAGCAGCTTGGTGGGACAGGCGAGCTCCTATAATTCACCCCTCCACTTT
-,TRBJ1-5,few,TRBV7-8,CASSSRLEQPQHF,TGTGCCAGCAGCTCACGACTAGAGCAGCCCCAGCATTTT
TRBD1,TRBJ1-6,-,TRBV7-2,CASSPRGTEDNSPLHF,TGTGCCAGCAGCCCCCGGGGGACAGAAGATAATTCACCCCTCCACTTT
TRBD1,TRBJ1-1,once,TRBV30,CAWSGGQGDTEAFF,TGTGCCTGGAGCGGGGGACAGGGTGACACTGAAGCTTTCTTT
-,TRBJ1-2,-,TRBV5-4,CASSLGAGNNNYGYTF,TGTGCCAGCAGCTTGGGGGCCGGGAATAATAACTATGGCTACACCTTC
-,TRBJ1-4,-,TRBV6-1,CASSDSGGFSYGEKLFF,TGTGCCAGCAGTGATTCGGGGGGATTTAGCTACGGTGAAAAACTGTTTTTT
TRBD2,TRBJ2-2,-,TRBV4-3,CASSQEYGGGYTGELFF,TGCGCCAGCAGCCAGGAGTACGGCGGGGGGTACACCGGGGAGCTGTTTTTT
TRBD1,TRBJ1-2,-,TRBV3-1/TRBV3-2,CASSQGDYGYTF,TGTGCCAGCAGTCAGGGGGACTATGGCTACACCTTC
-,TRBJ1-2,-,TRBV11-2,CASSSPRASYGYTF,TGTGCCAGCAGCTCGCCGAGGGCGAGCTATGGCTACACCTTC
-,TRBJ2-7,-,TRBV19,CASSIRWRGPHEQYF,TGTGCCAGTAGTATAAGGTGGAGGGGGCCCCACGAGCAGTACTTC
-,TRBJ2-3,-,TRBV6-6,CASSPLAGPSTDTQYF,TGTGCCAGCAGTCCTCTCGCGGGGCCTAGCACAGATACGCAGTATTTT
-,TRBJ2-7,-,TRBV9,CASSVGAGEIYEQYF,TGTGCCAGCAGCGTAGGCGCAGGGGAAATCTACGAGCAGTACTTC
-,TRBJ1-4,-,TRBV6-5,CASRSEGYEKLFF,TGTGCCAGCCGTTCGGAGGGCTACGAAAAACTGTTTTTT
TRBD2,TRBJ2-7,-,TRBV30,CAWRQASGDFSYEQYF,TGTGCCTGGAGGCAGGCTAGCGGGGACTTCTCCTACGAGCAGTACTTC
-,TRBJ2-7,-,TRBV7-3,CASSLKPTGYEQYF,TGTGCCAGCAGCTTAAAGCCAACAGGCTACGAGCAGTACTTC
-,TRBJ1-3,-,TRBV7-2,CASSLDRFSGNTIYF,TGTGCCAGCAGCTTAGACAGGTTCTCTGGAAACACCATATATTTT
TRBD1,TRBJ1-5,-,TRBV4-3,CASSQDRGSNQPQHF,TGCGCCAGCAGCCAGGACAGGGGTAGCAATCAGCCCCAGCATTTT
-,TRBJ2-3,-,TRBV5-8,CASSLGQGWSTDTQYF,TGTGCCAGCAGCTTGGGGCAGGGCTGGAGCACAGATACGCAGTATTTT
TRBD1,TRBJ1-5,-,TRBV7-2,CASSLTGQGGRNQPQHF,TGTGCCAGCAGCTTAACCGGACAGGGAGGGCGCAATCAGCCCCAGCATTTT